Each of the 30 T cell receptor beta chains below was sequenced from the same sample in a study of blood T cell repertoires in COVID-19. Only in-frame clones appear in the TCRdb table, and some are missing; sequencing was by immunoSEQ multiplex PCR. The sample contains 250,000 to 400,000 clones, roughly nine tenths of which appear only once. The sample taken for sequencing was PBMCs or T cells enriched from blood (not recorded which). These receptors came from a man in his sixties who had recovered from COVID-19.

V usage is TRBV7-2 and J usage is TRBJ1-6; D remains unclear. The CDR3 has 15 amino acids. Per the germline V gene, CDR1 is SGHTA and CDR2 is FQGNSA. V lost 6 bases and J lost 4, with 13 bases in between. CDR3 residues: CASRPIWRYNSPLHF. CDR3 DNA: TGTGCCAGCAGACCCATATGGAGGTATAATTCACCCCTCCACTTT.

J is TRBJ2-7 and V is TRBV3-1 (or the pseudogene TRBV3-2), with TRBD1 matching over 7 bases. The CDR3 is made up of 16 amino acids. The V gene end was trimmed by 1 base and the J gene end by 2 bases; junction bases not matched to a gene: 8. Germline V CDR1 and CDR2: LGHDT, YNNKEL (reference sequence). The CDR3 spells CASSQGPGTATYEQYF. CDR3 nucleotide sequence: TGTGCCAGCAGCCAAGGTCCCGGGACAGCGACCTACGAGCAGTACTTC.

J is TRBJ1-6 and V is TRBV7-9; possible D gene TRBD1, 5 bases. V was shortened by 5 bases and J by 7 bases, with 15 bases between the two germline ends. This CDR3 is 15 amino acids long. The V gene's germline CDR1 is SEHNR and CDR2 FQNEAQ (reference sequence). CDR3 coding DNA: TGTGCCAGCAGCGCCGAGATAGGGGCCAATTCACCCCTCCACTTT. Translated: CASSAEIGANSPLHF. Combining the CDR3 with reference TRBV7-9 and TRBJ1-6 gives the whole variable domain DTGVSQNPRHKITKRGQNVTFRCDPISEHNRLYWYRQTLGQGPEFLTYFQNEAQLEKSRLLSDRFSAERPKGSFSTLEIQRTEQGDSAMYLCASSAEIGANSPLHFGNGTRLTVT.

The V call is TRBV5-1, the J call TRBJ2-5; TRBD2 matches 7 bases. CDR3 length equals 15 residues. Germline-derived CDR1 and CDR2 are SGHRS and YFSETQ. The V segment lost 2 bases and the J segment 2 bases; nucleotides outside the gene matches: 6. In nucleotides, the CDR3 is TGCGCCAGCAGCTTTGTTGGGACTAATCAAGAGACCCAGTACTTC. This sequence encodes CASSFVGTNQETQYF.

The chain recombines TRBV2 with TRBJ2-6; possible D gene TRBD1, 5 bases. Trimming stripped 6 bases from V and 1 base from J, with 22 bases between. CDR1 is SNHLY, CDR2 FYNNEI, per germline. CDR3 length equals 19 residues. CDR3 protein: CASRERQSARVSGANVLTF. The CDR3 bases are TGTGCCAGCAGAGAAAGACAGAGCGCTAGAGTTTCTGGGGCCAACGTCCTGACTTTC.

This clone was seen just once. The chain is built from TRBV5-4 and TRBJ2-7; perhaps TRBD2 as D (6 bases). CDR1 SGHNT and CDR2 YYREEE come from the germline V gene (reference sequence). Trimming shortened V by 3 bases and J by 3 bases, and 10 bases separated the two germline ends. The length of the CDR3 is 13 residues. The CDR3 reads CASSSTSYYEQYF. In nucleotides, the CDR3 is TGTGCCAGCAGCTCGACTAGTTACTACGAGCAGTACTTC.

The chain joins TRBV24-1 to TRBJ1-1, with D perhaps TRBD1 (5 bases). This CDR3 region has 13 residues. Deletions cut 3 bases from V and 4 bases from J, with 8 bases between. The germline CDR1 and CDR2 sequences are KGHDR and SFDVKD. CDR3 nucleotides: TGTGCCACCAGTGATGCGGGGGGCACTGAAGCTTTCTTT. As protein: CATSDAGGTEAFF.

Of note for this clone: Different DNA sequences within this sample yield the same CDR3. J is TRBJ2-3 and V is TRBV6-2 or TRBV6-3; no reliable D call. V lost 3 bases and J 6 bases, leaving 7 bases between the germline ends. This CDR3 contains 12 residues. The germline CDR1 and CDR2 sequences are MNHEY and SVGEGT. CDR3 in DNA: TGTGCCAGCAGTTATTCGTCGGATACGCAGTATTTT. Its protein product is CASSYSSDTQYF.

This rearrangement joins TRBV19 to TRBJ2-5; 8 bases are shared with TRBD2. Germline trimming cut 4 bases from V and 1 base from J; bases unmatched to any gene: 11. CDR1 and CDR2 (germline): LNHDA, SQIVND (reference sequence). This CDR3 comprises 17 residues. CDR3 residues: CASSRSGGIPFQETQYF. In DNA, the CDR3 is TGTGCCAGTAGTAGGTCGGGGGGGATCCCCTTCCAAGAGACCCAGTACTTC.

The CDR3 is CASSSPDRRYNQPQHF. The CDR3 region has the DNA TGTGCCAGCAGTTCCCCCGACAGGAGATACAATCAGCCCCAGCATTTT. The chain is built from TRBV28 and TRBJ1-5, with D perhaps TRBD1 (6 bases). Germline assignment: CDR1 MDHEN and CDR2 SYDVKM. Trimming took 4 bases from V and 3 from J, leaving 16 bases between them. The CDR3 has 16 residues.

This rearrangement joins TRBV19 to TRBJ2-7; maybe TRBD2 (7 bases). Germline values: CDR1 LNHDA, CDR2 SQIVND (reference sequence). This CDR3 contains 15 residues. Trimming left V 4 bases short and J 3 bases short, with 16 bases between. CDR3 nucleotides: TGTGCCAGTAGTAACCCGGGGGGCAGAAACTACGAGCAGTACTTC. Protein sequence: CASSNPGGRNYEQYF.

The rearrangement links TRBV5-1 to TRBJ2-1; 8 bases line up with TRBD2. Looked up from germline, CDR1 is SGHRS and CDR2 is YFSETQ. Trimming removed 1 base from V and 4 bases from J; junction bases left unmatched: 4. The CDR3 sequence is 15 residues long. The CDR3 DNA reads TGCGCCAGCAGCTTGTTCCAGCGGGAGTACAATGAGCAGTTCTTC. It specifies CASSLFQREYNEQFF.

The V and J genes are TRBV28 and TRBJ2-7; TRBD2 matches 8 bases. The V and J ends lost 2 bases and 3 bases, in that order; junction bases with no gene match: 6. The CDR3 contains 15 residues. Germline CDR1 MDHEN, CDR2 SYDVKM. DNA of the CDR3: TGTGCCAGCAGTTTAGGGGCGGGAGGACTCTACGAGCAGTACTTC. Its protein product is CASSLGAGGLYEQYF.

V gene TRBV24-1 combines with J gene TRBJ1-2; D gene ambiguous. With 2 bases removed from V and 4 bases from J, the gap between germline ends came to 10 bases. The CDR3 has 14 amino acids. Germline values: CDR1 KGHDR, CDR2 SFDVKD. Here the CDR3 DNA reads TGTGCCACCAGTGATTCTCCAGAAAGCTATGGCTACACCTTC. Protein: CATSDSPESYGYTF.

The genes are TRBV20-1 and TRBJ2-1; D is possibly TRBD1 (5 bases). This CDR3 has 17 residues. V was cut by 3 bases and J by 6 bases, with 24 bases left in between. Germline CDR1 is DFQATT and CDR2 is SNEGSKA (reference sequence). The CDR3 DNA reads TGCAGTGCTAGTCTGAGGCAGGGAAGATTCGAAGGCAATGAGCAGTTCTTC. Its translation is CSASLRQGRFEGNEQFF.

The rearrangement links TRBV9 to TRBJ2-2, with 12 positions matching TRBD2. The V and J ends lost 1 base and 6 bases, in that order; junction bases with no gene match: 1. This CDR3 has 15 amino acids. From germline, CDR1 is SGDLS and CDR2 YYNGEE. The CDR3 is CASSVLAGGSGELFF. The CDR3 DNA follows: TGTGCCAGCAGCGTACTAGCGGGGGGGTCCGGGGAGCTGTTTTTT.

The rearrangement joins TRBV12-3 or TRBV12-4 to TRBJ2-7, with D tentatively TRBD1 (5 bases). Trimming pared 1 base from V and 6 bases from J, leaving 7 bases between. The CDR3 is 12 amino acids. CDR3 in DNA: TGTGCCAGCAGTTTAGGGGGCTCCGAGCAGTACTTC. Its translation: CASSLGGSEQYF.

The V gene is TRBV4-1, the J gene TRBJ2-7; 8 positions agree with TRBD2. The CDR3 runs to 16 residues. Trimming took 1 base from V and 2 from J; bases not matched to a gene: 7. Per germline, CDR1 MGHRA and CDR2 YSYEKL. CDR3 loop: CASSQVSSSGAYEQYF. CDR3 DNA: TGCGCCAGCAGCCAAGTCTCGAGTAGCGGGGCCTACGAGCAGTACTTC.

The V and J genes are TRBV27 and TRBJ1-4; 8 bases line up with TRBD1. The ends lost 2 bases at V and 12 bases at J; junction bases unmatched: 8. This CDR3 is 14 amino acids long. Germline V lookup: CDR1 MNHEY, CDR2 SMNVEV (reference sequence). CDR3 sequence: CASSLGTGGRELFF. The CDR3, as DNA: TGTGCCAGCAGTTTAGGGACAGGAGGTAGAGAACTGTTTTTT.

The chain has TRBV7-3 and TRBJ2-1; the match to TRBD1 covers 9 bases. Trimming took 1 base from V and 2 from J; bases not matched to a gene: 0. Germline V gene data show CDR1 as SGHTA and CDR2 as FQGTGA. CDR3 length: 15 residues. The CDR3 region is CASSLRTGAYNEQFF. CDR3 sequence (DNA): TGTGCCAGCAGCTTAAGGACAGGGGCCTACAATGAGCAGTTCTTC.

This chain joins TRBV5-1 and TRBJ2-7, with TRBD1 as a possible D gene (6 bases). Trimming shortened V by 4 bases and J by 5 bases, and 16 bases separated the two germline ends. Germline V lookup: CDR1 SGHRS, CDR2 YFSETQ. CDR3 size: 14 residues. CDR3 region: CASSATQGLDEQYF. For the CDR3, the DNA is TGCGCCAGCAGCGCCACACAGGGCCTCGACGAGCAGTACTTC.

V gene TRBV28 combines with J gene TRBJ2-6; TRBD1 is a possible D gene (6 bases). Germline CDR1 and CDR2: MDHEN and SYDVKM. Trimming removed 5 bases at V and 2 bases at J, with 10 bases between. The CDR3 loop spans 15 amino acids. The CDR3 is CASSPGDTGANVLTF. CDR3 sequence (DNA): TGTGCCAGCAGTCCAGGGGACACTGGGGCCAACGTCCTGACTTTC.

A remark on this clone: One end of the junction fails to match germline, which may point to a read error. The V and J genes are TRBV6-2 or TRBV6-3 and TRBJ1-2; D uncertain. This CDR3 is built from 15 residues. Germline CDR1 and CDR2: MNHEY and SVGEGT. In nucleotides, the CDR3 is TGTGCCAGCAGTTACGAACACCCCAGTAACAATGGCTACACCTTC. Translated, it gives CASSYEHPSNNGYTF.

The V call is TRBV25-1, the J call TRBJ2-3; D remains unclear. Germline V CDR1 and CDR2: MGHDK, SYGVNS. This CDR3 comprises 14 residues. V lost 1 base, J lost 0 bases, and 5 bases lay in between. The CDR3 reads CASSEWLSTDTQYF. CDR3 nucleotides: TGTGCCAGCAGTGAATGGCTTAGCACAGATACGCAGTATTTT. Supplemented by reference TRBV25-1 and TRBJ2-3, the full variable domain reads EADIYQTPRYLVIGTGKKITLECSQTMGHDKMYWYQQDPGMELHLIHYSYGVNSTEKGDLSSESTVSRIRTEHFPLTLESARPSHTSQYLCASSEWLSTDTQYFGPGTRLTVL.

The chain carries TRBV5-8 and TRBJ1-3; unclear D gene. Germline V lookup: CDR1 SGHTS, CDR2 YDEGEE. The CDR3 sequence is 16 residues long. Trimming removed 5 bases from V and 1 base from J, with 16 bases in between. The CDR3 is CASRPPGGISGNTIYF. DNA for the CDR3: TGTGCCAGCAGACCCCCGGGAGGGATTTCTGGAAACACCATATATTTT.

The CDR3 coding sequence is TGTGCCAGCAGCCAAGAAGAGTATTATAGCAATCAGCCCCAGCATTTT. This gives the protein CASSQEEYYSNQPQHF. The chain links TRBV4-2 to TRBJ1-5; unclear D gene. The V end was cut by 0 bases, the J end by 0 bases, with 9 bases between. This CDR3 has 16 residues. Germline CDR1 LGHNA, CDR2 YNFKEQ.

The V gene is TRBV3-1 (or the pseudogene TRBV3-2), the J gene TRBJ2-7, with D tentatively TRBD2 (5 bases). The CDR3 consists of 11 residues. With 6 bases removed from V and 7 bases from J, the gap between germline ends came to 10 bases. Germline V gene sequence: CDR1 LGHDT, CDR2 YNNKEL (reference sequence). Written as DNA, the CDR3 is TGTGCCAGCAGTACCGCGGGTGAGCAGTACTTC. Encoded protein: CASSTAGEQYF.

The gene calls are TRBV6-1 and TRBJ1-1, with D perhaps matching TRBD1 (6 bases). The germline V and J ends were trimmed by 2 bases and 0 bases, with 7 bases remaining between them. The CDR3 length is 14 residues. Germline CDR1 is MNHNS and CDR2 is SASEGT. CDR3 DNA: TGTGCCAGCAGTGAAACAGGGATGAACACTGAAGCTTTCTTT. Translating it yields CASSETGMNTEAFF.

This rearrangement joins TRBV4-2 to TRBJ2-3, with D unresolved. With 0 bases removed from V and 3 bases from J, the gap between germline ends came to 10 bases. Germline V gene data show CDR1 as LGHNA and CDR2 as YNFKEQ. The CDR3 sequence is 15 residues long. CDR3 amino acids: CASSQEASLTDTQYF. The CDR3 DNA reads TGTGCCAGCAGCCAAGAAGCTTCGTTGACAGATACGCAGTATTTT.

This clone was seen once. V gene TRBV18 combines with J gene TRBJ2-5, with 13 bases aligning to TRBD2. This CDR3 is built from 19 residues. Germline trimming cut 1 base from V and 4 bases from J; bases unmatched to any gene: 12. Germline values: CDR1 KGHSH, CDR2 LQKENI. Written as DNA, the CDR3 is TGTGCCAGCTCACCACTCAGCACTAGCGGGAGGGCGCGAACAGAGACCCAGTACTTC. As protein: CASSPLSTSGRARTETQYF.